One and the same sample provided the 13 T cell receptor beta chains below, sequenced in a study of T-cell memory formation after mild COVID-19. In TCRdb, the 5' RACE reads were re-called with MiXCR into one record per CDR3 protein. The sample shows 400,000 or so distinct CDR3 sequences, 20% of them seen only once. What was sequenced was PBMCs or a T cell subset sorted from them (not recorded which). Receptors were obtained from an adult woman who had mild COVID-19 (a few samples of this study predate the infection). Cell type and time point are not known.

This clonotype was picked up a small number of times. J is TRBJ1-2 and V is TRBV24-1, with D perhaps matching TRBD1 (6 bases). Per germline, CDR1 KGHDR and CDR2 SFDVKD. V lost 1 base to trimming and J lost 6 bases, with 11 bases between them. This CDR3 contains 14 residues. In nucleotides, the CDR3 is TGTGCCACCAGTGATTTTGAACAGGGTAATGGCTACACCTTC. This sequence encodes CATSDFEQGNGYTF.

There are a few counts of this clonotype. The genes are TRBV5-5 and TRBJ1-1, with 9 bases identical to TRBD1. V lost 0 bases, J lost 0 bases, and 15 bases stayed unmatched. The CDR3 spans 20 residues. In germline, CDR1 is SGHKS, CDR2 YYEKEE (reference sequence). The CDR3 region is CASSLGGTGPLARMNTEAFF. CDR3 coding DNA: TGTGCCAGCAGCTTGGGAGGGACAGGGCCCTTGGCGCGGATGAACACTGAAGCTTTCTTT.

The chain uses TRBV7-9 and TRBJ1-2; D perhaps matches TRBD1 (6 bases). The V gene lost 4 bases and the J gene lost 8 bases, with 20 bases spanning the gap. The CDR3 has 15 residues. CDR1 is SEHNR and CDR2 is FQNEAQ in the germline V gene (reference sequence). The CDR3 nucleotides are TGTGCCAGCAGCTCTACGAACTCAGGGGCGGGCGGCTACACCTTC. Its protein is CASSSTNSGAGGYTF.

This chain uses TRBV7-8 with TRBJ1-2; 8 bases match TRBD1. The CDR3 totals 14 residues. Germline V lookup: CDR1 SGHVS, CDR2 FQNEAQ. J lost 8 bases, V lost 1 base, and 6 bases had no gene match. CDR3 in DNA: TGTGCCAGCAGCTTAGACGGACAGGGCGACGGCTACACCTTC. It is translated as CASSLDGQGDGYTF.

The chain has TRBV5-1 and TRBJ2-1, with 8 positions matching TRBD2. Germline CDR1 SGHRS, CDR2 YFSETQ. The CDR3 is 15 amino acids. Trimming took 2 bases from V and 10 from J; bases not matched to a gene: 11. CDR3 sequence (DNA): TGCGCCAGCAGCTTACCGCTAGCGGGTCCTAGGGAGCAGTTCTTC. This encodes CASSLPLAGPREQFF. The complete variable domain, with remaining parts taken from reference TRBV5-1 and TRBJ2-1, reads KAGVTQTPRYLIKTRGQQVTLSCSPISGHRSVSWYQQTPGQGLQFLFEYFSETQRNKGNFPGRFSGRQFSNSRSEMNVSTLELGDSALYLCASSLPLAGPREQFFGPGTRLTVL.

The genes are TRBV13 and TRBJ1-4, with 9 bases aligning to TRBD1. Germline V gene lookup returns CDR1 PRHDT and CDR2 FYEKMQ (reference sequence). The CDR3 runs 15 residues. The ends lost 5 bases at V and 4 bases at J; junction bases unmatched: 5. The DNA of the CDR3 is TGTGCCAGCAGCCCCCGGACAGGGGTTAATGAAAAACTGTTTTTT. Amino acid sequence: CASSPRTGVNEKLFF.

This rearrangement joins TRBV30 to TRBJ1-2, with D perhaps matching TRBD1 (5 bases). V dropped 6 bases and J dropped 3 bases, with 8 bases sitting between them. The CDR3 spans 11 residues. Germline V gene data show CDR1 as GTSNPN and CDR2 as SVGIG (reference sequence). CDR3 sequence reads: CACQTDYGYTF. In DNA, the CDR3 is TGTGCCTGTCAGACAGACTATGGCTACACCTTC.

The J gene is TRBJ1-1, the V gene TRBV29-1; perhaps TRBD1 as D (6 bases). The germline V and J ends were trimmed by 5 bases and 5 bases, with 15 bases remaining between them. CDR1 is SQVTM and CDR2 is ANQGSEA in the germline V gene. The CDR3 totals 13 residues. The chain's CDR3 is CSVLNRVGTEAFF. The CDR3 coding sequence is TGCAGCGTTCTTAACAGGGTTGGGACTGAAGCTTTCTTT.

The J gene is TRBJ1-5, the V gene TRBV12-3 or TRBV12-4; D may be TRBD1 (5 bases). This CDR3 is built from 15 residues. Trimming took off 4 bases at V and 6 bases at J, with 16 bases between the two ends. CDR3 in DNA: TGTGCCAGCAGTTCGGGGACCGACAGTGCTCAGCCCCAGCATTTT. As protein: CASSSGTDSAQPQHF.

The chain joins TRBV6-2 or TRBV6-3 to TRBJ1-2, with 7 bases matching TRBD1. The CDR3 runs to 16 residues. Losses at the gene ends were 2 bases for V and 4 bases for J; bases not matched to a gene: 10. The V gene's germline CDR1 is MNHEY and CDR2 SVGEGT. The CDR3 DNA follows: TGTGCCAGCAGTTACGGGACAGAGGCTCATAGCTATGGCTACACCTTC. Its protein product is CASSYGTEAHSYGYTF.

The chain recombines TRBV5-1 with TRBJ2-1; possible D gene TRBD2, 5 bases. Trimming stripped 4 bases from V and 5 bases from J, with 13 bases between. The germline gives CDR1 SGHRS, CDR2 YFSETQ. This CDR3 comprises 14 residues. The CDR3 loop reads CASSTNSADNEQFF. In DNA form, the CDR3 reads TGCGCCAGCAGCACCAATAGCGCAGACAATGAGCAGTTCTTC. The full variable domain, with the rest looked up from reference TRBV5-1 and TRBJ2-1, is KAGVTQTPRYLIKTRGQQVTLSCSPISGHRSVSWYQQTPGQGLQFLFEYFSETQRNKGNFPGRFSGRQFSNSRSEMNVSTLELGDSALYLCASSTNSADNEQFFGPGTRLTVL.

The chain carries TRBV6-5 and TRBJ1-5; D gene unclear. Trimming removed 6 bases from V and 0 bases from J, with 12 bases in between. CDR1 is MNHEY and CDR2 is SVGAGI in the germline V gene. The CDR3 sequence is 15 residues long. CDR3 sequence reads: CASSYKYSSNQPQHF. The CDR3 coding sequence is TGTGCCAGCAGCTATAAGTACTCTAGCAATCAGCCCCAGCATTTT.

The rearrangement uses TRBV4-1 and TRBJ1-2; D is perhaps TRBD1 (6 bases). The germline V and J ends were trimmed by 0 bases and 0 bases, with 11 bases remaining between them. Germline CDR1 MGHRA, CDR2 YSYEKL. The CDR3 length is 16 residues. The CDR3 coding sequence is TGCGCCAGCAGCCAAGAAGCGGGGGCTCCTAACTATGGCTACACCTTC. Encoded protein: CASSQEAGAPNYGYTF.